The 27 T cell receptor beta chains below come from one sample, sequenced in a study of a mutant IDH1 vaccine in newly diagnosed glioma. Clones were read by immunoSEQ multiplex PCR, and TCRdb kept only the in-frame ones, dropping some. The sample lists 50,000 to 75,000 clones; 74% were seen once. Described time point: week 35, safety follow-up. Vaccinated patients received 300 ug of mutant IDH1 20-mer peptide per dose, with topical imiquimod. These TCRs are of unknown antigen specificity. Here the sequenced sample was PBMCs, taken from a glioma patient whose treatment included an IDH1 peptide vaccine. These receptors were obtained from a man aged 45-60 years with glioma.

In this sample, this clone turned up many times. The J gene is TRBJ1-2, the V gene TRBV4-1, with a weak D call TRBD1 (5 bases). The CDR3 consists of 15 residues. Per germline, CDR1 MGHRA and CDR2 YSYEKL. The V end was cut by 1 base, the J end by 8 bases, with 17 bases between. CDR3 in amino acids: CASSQVGGTPSGYTF. The CDR3, as DNA: TGCGCCAGCAGCCAAGTCGGGGGGACCCCCAGCGGCTACACCTTC.

The chain uses TRBV5-1 and TRBJ1-2; no clear D gene. CDR1 is SGHRS, CDR2 YFSETQ, per germline. There are 15 residues in the CDR3. Trimming took off 2 bases at V and 8 bases at J, with 19 bases between the two ends. DNA for the CDR3: TGCGCCAGCAGCTTAACGGGCGGCGGTTCGGTCGGCTACACCTTC. This encodes CASSLTGGGSVGYTF.

This sequence joins TRBV30 and TRBJ2-7; tentatively, D is TRBD1 or TRBD2 (5 bases each). The CDR3 is made up of 16 amino acids. The V end lost 1 base, the J end lost 6 bases, and 22 bases lay between the germline ends. CDR1 is GTSNPN and CDR2 is SVGIG in the germline V gene (reference sequence). CDR3 residues: CAWSATGGGAGGEQYF. DNA for the CDR3: TGTGCCTGGAGTGCCACGGGTGGTGGCGCTGGGGGCGAGCAGTACTTC.

The chain combines TRBV6-5 with TRBJ1-6; D possibly corresponds to TRBD1 (5 bases). The CDR3 contains 13 residues. The germline V gene has CDR1 MNHEY and CDR2 SVGAGI. Between the trimmed V and J ends, which lost 0 bases and 13 bases, there was a span of 10 bases. The CDR3 DNA sequence: TGTGCCAGCAGTTACTCCCAGGGAGGCCCCCTCCACTTT. Translating it yields CASSYSQGGPLHF.

The chain couples TRBV6-1 to TRBJ2-2, with D hard to call. The V gene lost 6 bases and the J gene lost 7 bases, with 18 bases spanning the gap. This CDR3 has 15 residues. Germline V lookup: CDR1 MNHNS, CDR2 SASEGT. CDR3 coding DNA: TGTGCCAGCAGGACCCCCGGAATGTACGGCGGGGAGCTGTTTTTT. Its protein product is CASRTPGMYGGELFF.

The chain recombines TRBV5-1 with TRBJ2-3; 7 bases agree with TRBD1. The V and J ends lost 0 bases and 6 bases, in that order; junction bases with no gene match: 7. CDR1 is SGHRS, CDR2 YFSETQ, per germline. The CDR3 is 15 amino acids. CDR3 loop: CASSLDGTVSDTQYF. Written as DNA, the CDR3 is TGCGCCAGCAGCTTGGACGGGACAGTCTCCGATACGCAGTATTTT.

This clone was picked up many times. The rearrangement joins TRBV7-2 to TRBJ2-5; D gene uncertain. The germline CDR1 and CDR2 sequences are SGHTA and FQGNSA. This CDR3 has 12 residues. With 1 base removed from V and 4 bases from J, the gap between germline ends came to 4 bases. The CDR3 coding sequence is TGTGCCAGCAGCTTAGGGATAGAGACCCAGTACTTC. Residues: CASSLGIETQYF. Looking up the rest from reference TRBV7-2 and TRBJ2-5 gives the full variable domain: GAGVSQSPSNKVTEKGKDVELRCDPISGHTALYWYRQSLGQGLEFLIYFQGNSAPDKSGLPSDRFSAERTGGSVSTLTIQRTQQEDSAVYLCASSLGIETQYFGPGTRLLVL.

The chain combines TRBV9 with TRBJ1-1; D is unclear. Germline values: CDR1 SGDLS, CDR2 YYNGEE. The germline V and J ends were trimmed by 0 bases and 0 bases, with 3 bases remaining between them. The CDR3 sequence is 13 residues long. The CDR3 DNA is TGTGCCAGCAGCGTAGCGTTGAACACTGAAGCTTTCTTT. Its translation: CASSVALNTEAFF. Filled out from reference TRBV9 and TRBJ1-1, the complete variable domain reads DSGVTQTPKHLITATGQRVTLRCSPRSGDLSVYWYQQSLDQGLQFLIQYYNGEERAKGNILERFSAQQFPDLHSELNLSSLELGDSALYFCASSVALNTEAFFGQGTRLTVV.

CDR3 region: CAWSVQGENTIYF. In DNA form, the CDR3 reads TGTGCCTGGAGTGTACAGGGGGAAAACACCATATATTTT. The chain uses TRBV30 and TRBJ1-3; 8 bases agree with TRBD1. V gave up 0 bases and J gave up 6 bases; unmatched junction bases: 1. CDR1 and CDR2 (germline): GTSNPN, SVGIG (reference sequence). The CDR3 covers 13 residues. The complete variable domain, with remaining parts taken from reference TRBV30 and TRBJ1-3, reads SQTIHQWPATLVQPVGSPLSLECTVEGTSNPNLYWYRQAAGRGLQLLFYSVGIGQISSEVPQNLSASRPQDRQFILSSKKLLLSDSGFYLCAWSVQGENTIYFGEGSWLTVV.

This chain connects TRBV15 to TRBJ2-1, with 7 bases lining up with TRBD2. The germline gives CDR1 LNHNV, CDR2 YYDKDF (reference sequence). Trimming took 4 bases from V and 4 from J; bases not matched to a gene: 10. The CDR3 contains 16 residues. CDR3 DNA sequence: TGTGCCACCAGCATGGGCAGGGAGGGCCCTTACAATGAGCAGTTCTTC. As protein: CATSMGREGPYNEQFF.

There are a few counts of this clone. This chain joins TRBV30 and TRBJ1-2; D may be TRBD1 (5 bases). The CDR3 runs 12 residues. From germline, CDR1 is GTSNPN and CDR2 SVGIG (reference sequence). Deletions cut 2 bases from V and 8 bases from J, with 12 bases between. The CDR3 DNA is TGTGCCTGGAGTTATGTCGGGGGAGGCTACACCTTC. Residues: CAWSYVGGGYTF.

The V and J genes are TRBV10-3 and TRBJ2-3; no clear D. The CDR3 length is 12 residues. Deletions cut 2 bases from V and 1 base from J, with 1 base between. Looked up from germline, CDR1 is ENHRY and CDR2 is SYGVKD. The CDR3 bases are TGTGCCATCAGTGAGGGCACAGATACGCAGTATTTT. Translated, it gives CAISEGTDTQYF.

This chain joins TRBV18 and TRBJ2-5; the D gene could be TRBD1 or TRBD2 (5 bases each). Germline V CDR1 and CDR2: KGHSH, LQKENI. The V gene lost 0 bases and the J gene lost 4 bases, with 15 bases spanning the gap. CDR3 length equals 16 residues. For the CDR3, the DNA is TGTGCCAGCTCACCACCAGGGTCATCTGGGGGAGAGACCCAGTACTTC. Its translation is CASSPPGSSGGETQYF.

This chain connects TRBV7-2 to TRBJ1-5; 9 nucleotides agree with TRBD1. The CDR3 has 15 amino acids. The junction had 7 bases not matched to a gene; V was cut back by 1 base and J by 9 bases. Germline V gives CDR1 SGHTA, CDR2 FQGNSA. The CDR3: CASSLGDRDGRPQHF. Written as DNA, the CDR3 is TGTGCCAGCAGCTTAGGGGACAGGGATGGGAGGCCCCAGCATTTT. The full variable domain, completed using reference TRBV7-2 and TRBJ1-5, is GAGVSQSPSNKVTEKGKDVELRCDPISGHTALYWYRQSLGQGLEFLIYFQGNSAPDKSGLPSDRFSAERTGGSVSTLTIQRTQQEDSAVYLCASSLGDRDGRPQHFGDGTRLSIL.

This rearrangement joins TRBV11-2 to TRBJ1-1, with 10 bases that match TRBD1. After removal of 5 bases from V and 11 bases from J, the junction contained 11 bases not matched to a gene. Germline V CDR1 and CDR2: SGHAT, FQNNGV. The CDR3 covers 14 residues. DNA of the CDR3: TGTGCCAGCAGCCCGGTCCCGGGACAGGGGAGGGCTTTCTTT. The encoded protein is CASSPVPGQGRAFF. The full variable domain, in which reference TRBV11-2 and TRBJ1-1 provide the parts outside the CDR3, is EAGVAQSPRYKIIEKRQSVAFWCNPISGHATLYWYQQILGQGPKLLIQFQNNGVVDDSQLPKDRFSAERLKGVDSTLKIQPAKLEDSAVYLCASSPVPGQGRAFFGQGTRLTVV.

This clone was observed once. A much larger clone differs by one base, so this may be a read error. The rearrangement uses TRBV7-3 and TRBJ2-2; tentatively, D is TRBD1 (6 bases). The CDR3 extends over 15 amino acids. The ends were cut back, 2 bases at V and 0 bases at J, with 7 bases in the middle. CDR1 SGHTA and CDR2 FQGTGA come from the germline V gene. For the CDR3, the DNA is TGTGCCAGCAGCTTAGGGGGCGCGAACACCGGGGAGCTGTTTTTT. It encodes CASSLGGANTGELFF.

The genes are TRBV19 and TRBJ2-6, with D unclear. Trimming shortened V by 3 bases and J by 2 bases, and 8 bases separated the two germline ends. This CDR3 spans 15 amino acids. Germline V gene data show CDR1 as LNHDA and CDR2 as SQIVND (reference sequence). CDR3 sequence: CASSIGLAGANVLTF. The CDR3 DNA sequence: TGTGCCAGTAGTATCGGTTTAGCTGGGGCCAACGTCCTGACTTTC.

CDR3 nucleotide sequence: TGTGCCAGCAGCCCCGCCCAGGGACGGACTACTGGCTACACCTTC. It encodes CASSPAQGRTTGYTF. V gene TRBV4-2 combines with J gene TRBJ1-2, with D perhaps matching TRBD1 (5 bases). Germline CDR1 reads LGHNA; CDR2 reads YNFKEQ. Trimming removed 4 bases at V and 7 bases at J, with 19 bases between. The CDR3 has 15 residues.

This chain links TRBV10-3 with TRBJ1-5; no firm D call. This CDR3 is 13 amino acids long. CDR1 ENHRY and CDR2 SYGVKD come from the germline V gene. Trimming shortened V by 0 bases and J by 5 bases, and 5 bases separated the two germline ends. The CDR3 sequence: CAISESPYQPQHF. The DNA of the CDR3 is TGTGCCATCAGTGAGTCGCCGTATCAGCCCCAGCATTTT.

This clone was observed a single time. The chain is built from TRBV6-5 and TRBJ2-7; D call uncertain. Per the germline V gene, CDR1 is MNHEY and CDR2 is SVGAGI. The CDR3 sequence is 12 residues long. V dropped 6 bases and J dropped 3 bases, with 9 bases sitting between them. CDR3: CASRQRDYEQYF. In DNA form, the CDR3 reads TGTGCCAGCAGGCAGAGAGACTACGAGCAGTACTTC.

This chain joins TRBV25-1 and TRBJ1-4; D is undetermined. The CDR3 is 15 residues long. Germline CDR1 reads MGHDK; CDR2 reads SYGVNS. Trimming pared 4 bases from V and 8 bases from J, leaving 17 bases between. The CDR3 here is CASSGGVARGEKLFF. In nucleotides, the CDR3 is TGTGCCAGCAGTGGTGGAGTGGCAAGAGGCGAAAAACTGTTTTTT. Full variable domain (rest looked up from reference TRBV25-1 and TRBJ1-4): EADIYQTPRYLVIGTGKKITLECSQTMGHDKMYWYQQDPGMELHLIHYSYGVNSTEKGDLSSESTVSRIRTEHFPLTLESARPSHTSQYLCASSGGVARGEKLFFGSGTQLSVL.

The chain couples TRBV14 to TRBJ1-1; 8 bases match TRBD1. This CDR3 contains 11 residues. The trim removed 4 bases at V and 11 bases at J, leaving 3 bases unmatched. Germline CDR1 is SGHDN and CDR2 is FVKESK. CDR3 region: CASSLQGAAFF. CDR3 DNA: TGTGCCAGCAGCCTTCAGGGGGCCGCTTTCTTT.

V and J are TRBV27 and TRBJ2-7, with TRBD2 matching over 7 bases. With 0 bases clipped from V and 6 bases from J, the junction kept 2 bases outside the gene matches. The CDR3 has 13 residues. CDR1 is MNHEY, CDR2 SMNVEV, per germline (reference sequence). The CDR3 protein is CASSLSGGVEQYF. The CDR3 DNA reads TGTGCCAGCAGTTTATCGGGAGGGGTCGAGCAGTACTTC.

The gene calls are TRBV7-9 and TRBJ1-4; tentative D call: TRBD1 (6 bases). V was pared by 4 bases and J by 5 bases, with 11 bases between. The CDR3 has 14 amino acids. CDR1 SEHNR and CDR2 FQNEAQ come from the germline V gene (reference sequence). The DNA for the CDR3 is TGTGCCAGCAGCTCAACAGGGTCCAATGAAAAACTGTTTTTT. This gives the protein CASSSTGSNEKLFF.

The chain has TRBV7-6 and TRBJ1-6, with unresolved D. The germline V and J ends were trimmed by 5 bases and 8 bases, with 10 bases remaining between them. The V gene's germline CDR1 is SGHVS and CDR2 FNYEAQ. This CDR3 is 13 amino acids long. The CDR3 sequence: CASSPWVDSPLHF. Here the CDR3 DNA reads TGTGCCAGCAGCCCCTGGGTAGATTCACCCCTCCACTTT.

This clone was seen a few times. The junction shows a germline mismatch at one end, possibly a read error. The CDR3 here is CASSLAVGGLYNEQFF. The CDR3 coding sequence is TGTGCTAGCAGCTTAGCGGTGGGGGGCCTCTACAATGAGCAGTTCTTC. The chain joins TRBV7-7 to TRBJ2-1, with D possibly called TRBD1 or TRBD2 (6 bases each). Germline loops: CDR1 SSHAT, CDR2 FNYEAQ (reference sequence). The CDR3 spans 16 residues.

V and J are TRBV27 and TRBJ2-7, with unresolved D. Germline V lookup: CDR1 MNHEY, CDR2 SMNVEV (reference sequence). This CDR3 comprises 14 residues. V was clipped by 0 bases and J by 0 bases, with 6 bases between them. For the CDR3, the DNA is TGTGCCAGCAGTTTATCTCCAGACTCCTACGAGCAGTACTTC. Translation: CASSLSPDSYEQYF.